The entry below gives a single TCR beta chain sequence along with its context. Per the study methods: How many nucleated cells were present was estimated from reference gene primer amplification. The method was immunoSEQ multiplex PCR; TCRdb's version includes in-frame clones alone and lacks a portion of them. The DNA gave D and trimming, while V, J and clone size come from that table. Of 90,000 or so clones in the sample, approximately 91% were seen once. This record comes from a study of blood T cell repertoires in COVID-19. Whole-study context: From the United States, Italy and Spain came samples of acute and convalescent COVID-19. Sources were T cells, B-cell-depleted T cells, or PBMCs; the material itself was cDNA or gDNA.

Sequencing input: peripheral blood. This sequence was found in a human donor with active COVID-19. The donor label of this sample is uncertain.

The CDR3 protein is CASSRLDDNEQFF. The CDR3 nucleotides are TGTGCCAGCAGCCGACTAGACGACAATGAGCAGTTCTTC. The chain links TRBV9 to TRBJ2-1, with D maybe TRBD2 (6 bases). Germline V CDR1 and CDR2: SGDLS, YYNGEE. The CDR3 is 13 residues long. The V and J ends lost 4 bases and 5 bases respectively, with 10 bases between them.